A selection of T cell receptor beta chains follows, all from one sample in a study of T cell changes during pregnancy in multiple sclerosis. The repertoire was sequenced with immunoSEQ multiplex PCR; TCRdb's copy has only in-frame clones and lacks some. This table has under 50,000 clones, 70% to 90% appearing once. Sample: CD4+ T cells from peripheral blood mononuclear cells, taken before pregnancy. Every receptor here comes from a female donor with multiple sclerosis, enrolled in a pregnancy study. The CDR3 runs from the conserved cysteine through the conserved F or W. D genes are given only for firm matches.

>TRBV11-3|TRBJ2-1|NA
CASSFGPKGGDSEQFF
TGTGCCAGCAGCTTCGGACCCAAAGGGGGGGATTCTGAGCAGTTCTTC
>TRBV5-1|TRBJ2-3|TRBD2
CASSFGLAGGTDTQYF
TGCGCCAGCAGCTTTGGGCTAGCGGGGGGCACAGATACGCAGTATTTT
>TRBV15|TRBJ1-6|NA
CATSSSGLLGIHNSPLHF
TGTGCCACCAGCAGTAGCGGTCTCCTCGGGATTCATAATTCACCCCTCCACTTT
>TRBV7-9|TRBJ2-3|TRBD2
CASSFGTSGRDTDTQYF
TGTGCCAGCAGCTTCGGTACTAGCGGCCGGGACACAGATACGCAGTATTTT
>TRBV4-2|TRBJ1-1|NA
CASSQGDSRRIKAFF
TGTGCCAGCAGCCAAGGCGACTCTCGACGCATTAAAGCTTTCTTT
>TRBV5-1|TRBJ2-5|NA
CASSAQGIQETQYF
TGCGCCAGCAGCGCACAGGGCATCCAAGAGACCCAGTACTTC
>TRBV4-3|TRBJ1-2|TRBD1
CASSRTGGAVGYTF
TGCGCCAGCAGCCGTACAGGGGGCGCGGTTGGCTACACCTTC
>TRBV2|TRBJ1-1|NA
CASSENRATNTEAFF
TGTGCCAGCAGTGAAAACAGGGCGACGAACACTGAAGCTTTCTTT
>TRBV9|TRBJ2-5|TRBD1
CASSVEMSGQGGQETQYF
TGTGCCAGCAGCGTAGAAATGTCGGGACAGGGGGGGCAAGAGACCCAGTACTTC
>TRBV15|TRBJ2-5|TRBD2
CATSPSGGGLLGVETQYF
TGTGCCACCAGCCCCTCGGGGGGAGGCCTCTTGGGGGTTGAGACCCAGTACTTC
>TRBV5-1|TRBJ2-2|NA
CASQLNTGELFF
TGCGCCAGCCAGTTGAACACCGGGGAGCTGTTTTTT
>TRBV5-4|TRBJ2-3|NA
CASSLVQQPSTDTQYF
TGTGCCAGCAGCTTGGTACAGCAGCCAAGCACAGATACGCAGTATTTT